This record looks at one T cell receptor (beta chain) sequence and its context. Its antigen is currently not known. It has no much larger one-base neighbor in the sample; base qualities were not kept. CDR1 and CDR2, looked up from the germline V gene, are SGHVS and FNYEAQ. Its CDR3 holds 16 amino acids, cysteine through phenylalanine. The sequence is cut down to CDR3 DNA, 48 bases in frame from base 1. Trimming at the junction amounts to 5 bases on V and 2 bases on J, and the germline ends lie 19 bases apart. The protocol used for the library was RT-PCR. The instrument was an Illumina HiSeq 2500. In-frame beta chains were kept once TCRdb had trimmed the public reads at Q25 with fastp and called clones with MiXCR. Under each unique CDR3 protein, matching rows form one entry showing the most common genes and DNA. This sample gives a few hundred thousand distinct CDR3 sequences in total; less than 15% of them show up just once. The leading ten clones occupy around 10% of the sample.

The sample originates from a study of response to subunit inactivated influenza vaccine (dated by TCRdb to 2016 to 2019). Context from the whole study: Deep quantitative profiling of the T cell receptor repertoire was used in the study to follow responses to a trivalent subunit inactivated influenza vaccine. Findings and caveats that apply to the study as a whole: According to the authors, only a limited number of new T cells may be recruited by each seasonal influenza vaccination.

The sequence came from a man aged 45 to 65 who received an inactivated influenza vaccine. Donor details come from another sample of the same person, matched by shared clones. The chain uses TRBV7-6 and TRBJ2-7; the D gene could be TRBD1 or TRBD2, each one agreeing over 6 bases. The material sequenced was PBMCs from blood, taken 12 days after vaccination. For the CDR3, the sequence is CASSPRPGGVTYEQYF. The bases read TGTGCCAGCAGCCCTAGGCCCGGGGGCGTGACCTACGAGCAGTACTTC.